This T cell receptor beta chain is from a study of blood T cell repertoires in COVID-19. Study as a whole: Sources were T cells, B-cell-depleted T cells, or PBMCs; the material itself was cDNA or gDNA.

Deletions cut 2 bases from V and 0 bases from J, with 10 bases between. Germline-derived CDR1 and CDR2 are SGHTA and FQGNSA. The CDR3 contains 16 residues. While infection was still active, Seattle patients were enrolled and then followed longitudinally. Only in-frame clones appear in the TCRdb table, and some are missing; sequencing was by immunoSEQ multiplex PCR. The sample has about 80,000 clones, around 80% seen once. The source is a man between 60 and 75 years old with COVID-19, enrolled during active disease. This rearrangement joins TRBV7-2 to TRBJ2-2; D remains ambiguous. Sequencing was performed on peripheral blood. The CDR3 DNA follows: TGTGCCAGCAGCTTAATGAAACTGGCGAACACCGGGGAGCTGTTTTTT. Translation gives CASSLMKLANTGELFF.